At least ten counts were recorded for the clone carrying this T cell receptor (beta chain). Its specificity is unknown. V lost 3 bases and J lost 5; bases outside the gene matches: 5. Per germline, CDR1 ENHRY and CDR2 SYGVKD. The length of the CDR3 is 16 residues. This sample was taken from a study of beta chain features in type 1 diabetes. Study-wide results and limits: Moderate but significant shortening of TCRB CDR3s was recorded in all four CD4+ subsets from Type 1 diabetes patients.

Every isolated RNA sample was fully reverse transcribed, so sequencing captured expressed TCRB transcripts. Assay used: immunoSEQ multiplex PCR; TCRdb lists only in-frame clones, some missing. The sample comprises a few hundred thousand clones, about 10% of which are singletons, and 0.55% to 0.75% rests with the top ten. Sorting that relied on CD45RO/CCR7/CD25/CD127/CD95/CD27 yielded CD4+ naive, central memory, regulatory and stem cell-like memory cells. This clonotype originated in a young man with type 1 diabetes. Sequencing used central memory CD4+ T cells from blood. The V and J genes are TRBV10-3 and TRBJ2-1; 12 bases align to TRBD1. The CDR3 region is CAISDPGQGADNEQFF. In DNA, the CDR3 is TGTGCCATCAGTGATCCGGGACAGGGGGCCGACAATGAGCAGTTCTTC.